This T cell receptor beta chain was recorded in a study of blood T cell repertoires in COVID-19. As originally analysed: How many nucleated cells were present was estimated from reference gene primer amplification. Sequenced by immunoSEQ multiplex PCR; TCRdb stores in-frame clones only, minus some. Clone size and the V and J calls come from that table; the DNA yielded D and trimming. The sample carries approximately 290,000 clones, roughly 89% recorded once. CDR1 and CDR2 from the germline V gene are KGHSH and LQKENI. The CDR3 covers 15 residues. Trimming at V came to 3 bases and at J to 8 bases, leaving 7 bases not matched to a gene.

The sample was peripheral blood. The receptor was isolated from a woman in her twenties or thirties with COVID-19, enrolled during active disease. The chain carries TRBV18 and TRBJ1-6, with TRBD1 matching 7 bases. CDR3 sequence: CASSPSYRGDSPLHF. The CDR3 DNA reads as TGTGCCAGCTCACCTTCCTACAGGGGCGATTCACCCCTCCACTTT.